The following is a TCR beta chain sequence with its context. This receptor's antigen is unknown. The input lacks base qualities; no much larger clone sits a single base away. The data originate from a study of T cell responses to AZD1222 COVID-19 vaccine listed by TCRdb under 2021. About the full investigation: AZD1222 recipients whose second dose came at about 4 weeks and those whose second dose came at about 12 weeks were combined into one group, since spike-specific TCR depth and breadth did not differ between the two schedules. A total of just over 230 trial participants underwent TCR sequencing, of whom 200 to 220 received two doses of AZD1222 and about 26 received two doses of the MenACWY control vaccine. Trial participants were enrolled by age into subgroups of 18-55, 56-69 and 70-plus years, and around 150, 29 and 61 TCR-sequenced participants, respectively, were included in these subgroups.

The germline V gene gives CDR1 as MDHEN and CDR2 as SYDVKM. The CDR3 contains 14 residues, cysteine and phenylalanine counted. Of all the DNA, just the CDR3 is kept, 42 bases in frame from base 1. V lost 8 bases and J lost 10 bases; the stretch between them is 18 bases long. Beyond this particular receptor, the publication reports: Participants were mostly white British and included more females than males, and it was suggested by the authors that clonal diversity may have been underestimated. In the small 56-69-year group, the increase in depth fell short of significance, most likely because of low power. Because no day 14 peak-response samples were available, the repertoires could be characterized only after the peak T cell response. Reportedly, close to half of the unique spike-specific TCRs recognized epitopes lying outside the regions that are mutated in the B.1.351 and B.1.1.7 variants. CD4 TCRs associated with the vaccine covered the entire spike protein, and the dominant responses were in regions 160-218 and 743-854. After two AZD1222 doses, spike-specific TCR breadth and depth were significantly higher than at day 0 and than in MenACWY recipients. Only five to seven AZD1222 recipients were SARS-CoV-2 seropositive at baseline, limiting conclusions about previously exposed vaccinees.

The sample's time point label, in plain terms: baseline before first vaccination. Vaccinee samples came from UK trials COV001 and COV002, including a single-blind randomized controlled phase 2/3 trial of AZD1222 (ChAdOx1 nCoV-19) in healthy adults. For TCRbeta chain sequencing, PBMC samples were collected from trial participants at day 0 and at day 28 after the second dose. The CDR3 regions of human TCRbeta chains were subjected to immunosequencing. Per the original workflow: Repertoire TCRs were checked for matches against a reference library of SARS-CoV-2-specific TCRs that had been generated using the MIRA antigen-specificity platform. Breadth meant the fraction of unique TCRs that were SARS-CoV-2-associated, whereas depth meant the fraction of total T cells that were SARS-CoV-2-associated. Using the MIRA data, every spike-specific TCR was mapped to the spike region that the TCR reacted to and assigned to either a CD4 or a CD8 class. Log10-transformed breadth and depth values were compared by one-way ANOVA with Sidak's multiple comparisons tests. The immuneACCESS repertoire file appears here via TCRdb, limited to in-frame rearrangements. These files lack a portion of the clones; in checked studies, under half of the deficit traces to unresolved V genes, and the cause of the others is not known. That table gives V, J and clone size, and the DNA gave D and trimming. This sample lists tens of thousands of clones; 85% to 90% were detected once. Jointly, the top ten make up around 9.6% of the sample.

Material: peripheral blood, obtained on day 0 of AZD1222 vaccination. The TCR sequence derives from an adult in good health. The rearrangement combines TRBV28 with TRBJ1-6; TRBD1 is perhaps the D gene, given 5 matching bases. The CDR3 sequence is CASREHRSQSPLHF. The bases read TGTGCCAGCCGAGAACACAGGAGTCAATCACCCCTCCACTTT.